This TCR beta chain originates from a study of T cells in Graves' hyperthyroidism and ophthalmopathy. Study background: Peripheral blood was collected at initial diagnosis, before any treatment.

TCR beta CDR3 regions were amplified from RNA transcripts. The TCR CDR3 was amplified in a first-round RT-PCR using the HTBI primer set. TCRdb recomputed calls from the multiplex PCR reads with MiXCR, one row per CDR3 protein. The sample has a few hundred thousand distinct CDR3 sequences; roughly 15% are singletons. Per germline, CDR1 SGHKS and CDR2 YYEKEE (reference sequence). The CDR3 is 16 residues long. Unmatched junction bases numbered 3, after V lost 4 bases and J lost 0 bases. The TCR comes from a woman between 18 and 29 years old with Graves' hyperthyroidism. Sample: blood. The rearrangement joins TRBV5-5 to TRBJ1-6, with 8 nucleotides matching TRBD1. The CDR3 nucleotides are TGTGCCAGCAGCCATGGACAGGGCTCCTATAATTCACCCCTCCACTTT. This translates into CASSHGQGSYNSPLHF.